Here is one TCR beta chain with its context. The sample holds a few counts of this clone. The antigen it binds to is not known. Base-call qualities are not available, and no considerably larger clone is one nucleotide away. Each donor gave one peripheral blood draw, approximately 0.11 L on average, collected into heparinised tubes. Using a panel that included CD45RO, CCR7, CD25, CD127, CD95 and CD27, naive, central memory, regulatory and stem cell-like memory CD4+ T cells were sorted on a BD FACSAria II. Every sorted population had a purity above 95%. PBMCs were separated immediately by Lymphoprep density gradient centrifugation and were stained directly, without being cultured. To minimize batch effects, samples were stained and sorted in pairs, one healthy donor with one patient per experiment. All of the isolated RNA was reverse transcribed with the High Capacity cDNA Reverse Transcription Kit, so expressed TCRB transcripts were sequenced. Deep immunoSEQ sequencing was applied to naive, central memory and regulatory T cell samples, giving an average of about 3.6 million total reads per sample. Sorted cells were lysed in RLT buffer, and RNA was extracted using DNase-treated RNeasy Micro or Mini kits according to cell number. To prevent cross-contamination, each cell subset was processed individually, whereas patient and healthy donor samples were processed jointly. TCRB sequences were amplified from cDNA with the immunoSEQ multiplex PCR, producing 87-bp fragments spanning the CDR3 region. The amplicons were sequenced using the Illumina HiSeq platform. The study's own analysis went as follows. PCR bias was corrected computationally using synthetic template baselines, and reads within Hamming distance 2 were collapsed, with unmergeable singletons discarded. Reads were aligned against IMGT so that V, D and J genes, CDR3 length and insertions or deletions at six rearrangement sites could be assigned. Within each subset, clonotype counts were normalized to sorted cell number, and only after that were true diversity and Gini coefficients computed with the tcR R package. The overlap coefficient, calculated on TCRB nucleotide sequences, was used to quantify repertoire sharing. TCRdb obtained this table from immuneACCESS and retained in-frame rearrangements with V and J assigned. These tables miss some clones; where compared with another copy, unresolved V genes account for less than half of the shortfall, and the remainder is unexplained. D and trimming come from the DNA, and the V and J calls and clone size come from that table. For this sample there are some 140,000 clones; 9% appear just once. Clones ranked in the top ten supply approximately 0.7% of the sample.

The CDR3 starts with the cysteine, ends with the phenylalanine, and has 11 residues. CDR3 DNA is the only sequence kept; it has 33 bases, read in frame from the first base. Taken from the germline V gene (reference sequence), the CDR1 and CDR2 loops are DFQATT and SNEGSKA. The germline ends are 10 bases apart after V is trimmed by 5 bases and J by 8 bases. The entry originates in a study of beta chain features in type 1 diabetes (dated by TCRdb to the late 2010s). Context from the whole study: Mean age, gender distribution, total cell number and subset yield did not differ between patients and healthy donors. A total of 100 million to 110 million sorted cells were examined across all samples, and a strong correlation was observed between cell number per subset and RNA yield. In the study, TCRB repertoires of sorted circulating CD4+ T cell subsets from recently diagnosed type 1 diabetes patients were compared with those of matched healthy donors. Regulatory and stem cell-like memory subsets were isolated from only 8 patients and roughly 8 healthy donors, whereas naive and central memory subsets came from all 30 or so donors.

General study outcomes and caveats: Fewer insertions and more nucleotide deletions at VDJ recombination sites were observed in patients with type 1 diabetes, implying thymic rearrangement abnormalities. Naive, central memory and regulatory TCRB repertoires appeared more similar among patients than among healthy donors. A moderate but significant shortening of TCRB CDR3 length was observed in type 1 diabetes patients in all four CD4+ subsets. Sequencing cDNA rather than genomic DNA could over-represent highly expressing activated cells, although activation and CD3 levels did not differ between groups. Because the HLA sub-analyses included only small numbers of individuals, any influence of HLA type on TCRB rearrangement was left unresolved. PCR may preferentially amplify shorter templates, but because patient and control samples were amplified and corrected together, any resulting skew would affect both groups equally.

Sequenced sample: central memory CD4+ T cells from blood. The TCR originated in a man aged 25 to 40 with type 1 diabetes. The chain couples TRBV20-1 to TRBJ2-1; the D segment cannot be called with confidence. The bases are TGCAGTGCTGAGCCGATAGATGAGCAGTTCTTC. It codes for CSAEPIDEQFF.